These T cell receptor beta chains were read from a single sample in a study of blood T cell repertoires in COVID-19. Assay: immunoSEQ multiplex PCR; the TCRdb copy retains only in-frame clones and omits some. This sample has more than 250,000 clones; approximately 83% occur once, and the top ten carry approximately 2%. The sample consisted of peripheral blood. The receptor source for this set is a woman aged 30 to 39 who had recovered from COVID-19. CDR3s include the opening cysteine and the closing phenylalanine or tryptophan. The D gene is left open where the match is weak. Rows may omit the clone size; those that give it use once, few, many or a size class.

size	D	J	V	CDR3	DNA
-	-	TRBJ1-3	TRBV14	CASSQEGHYRGSNARITGNTIYF	TGTGCCAGCAGCCAAGAAGGTCATTATAGGGGGTCCAATGCTCGGATAACCGGAAACACCATATATTTT
once	TRBD2	TRBJ2-1	TRBV6-1	CASSVGLGLGGYNEQFF	TGTGCCAGCAGTGTGGGACTAGGACTAGGGGGTTACAATGAGCAGTTCTTC
-	-	TRBJ1-6	TRBV30	CAWSVRGRRSPLHF	TGTGCCTGGAGTGTACGGGGGAGGAGATCACCCCTCCACTTT
-	TRBD1	TRBJ1-2	TRBV5-6	CASSPDRGSYGYTF	TGTGCCAGCAGCCCGGACAGGGGGAGCTATGGCTACACCTTC
-	-	TRBJ1-2	TRBV28	CASSLFPHGYTF	TGTGCCAGCAGTCTCTTTCCTCATGGCTACACCTTC
-	TRBD1	TRBJ1-2	TRBV30	CAWSTALRDRGGLGYGYTF	TGTGCCTGGAGTACCGCTCTCCGGGACAGGGGAGGTCTGGGCTATGGCTACACCTTC
-	TRBD2	TRBJ2-1	TRBV6-2/TRBV6-3	CASSYSGLAGGGEQFF	TGTGCCAGCAGTTACTCGGGACTAGCGGGAGGCGGTGAGCAGTTCTTC
-	-	TRBJ2-3	TRBV29-1	CSVEERGAGDTQYF	TGCAGCGTTGAAGAACGGGGGGCCGGCGATACGCAGTATTTT
few	-	TRBJ1-2	TRBV5-6	CASSPRAALGGEGYTF	TGTGCCAGCAGCCCACGCGCCGCGCTCGGGGGAGAAGGCTACACCTTC
-	-	TRBJ2-3	TRBV19	CASSIDLEDTQYF	TGTGCCAGTAGTATAGATCTAGAAGATACGCAGTATTTT
once	-	TRBJ2-1	TRBV7-2	CASSLGGSRANEQFF	TGTGCCAGCAGCTTAGGTGGGTCCAGGGCAAATGAGCAGTTCTTC
-	TRBD2	TRBJ2-5	TRBV4-2	CASSRQPSGSYVETQYF	TGTGCCAGCAGCCGTCAACCCAGCGGGAGTTACGTAGAGACCCAGTACTTC
-	TRBD1	TRBJ2-7	TRBV19	CASGFGRGHYEQYF	TGTGCCAGTGGTTTTGGCAGGGGGCACTACGAGCAGTACTTC
-	-	TRBJ1-4	TRBV7-3	CASSLSGSNEKLFF	TGTGCCAGCAGCCTTTCCGGGAGTAATGAAAAACTGTTTTTT
-	TRBD2	TRBJ2-7	TRBV5-5	CASSSGLAETYEQYF	TGTGCCAGCAGCTCGGGACTAGCGGAGACATACGAGCAGTACTTC
-	TRBD1	TRBJ2-2	TRBV9	CASSVGTANTGELFF	TGTGCCAGCAGCGTCGGGACAGCGAACACCGGGGAGCTGTTTTTT
-	TRBD2	TRBJ2-5	TRBV5-5	CASSLSLAGHQETQYF	TGTGCCAGCAGCTTGAGTTTAGCGGGCCACCAAGAGACCCAGTACTTC
few	-	TRBJ2-1	TRBV10-2	CASSAGAEQFF	TGCGCCAGCAGTGCGGGTGCTGAGCAGTTCTTC
-	TRBD2	TRBJ2-1	TRBV5-1	CASRNGTSVGEQFF	TGCGCCAGCAGAAACGGGACTAGCGTCGGTGAGCAGTTCTTC
-	TRBD1	TRBJ2-5	TRBV19	CASSKSTGGISETQYF	TGTGCCAGTAGCAAATCCACAGGGGGAATCTCAGAGACCCAGTACTTC
-	-	TRBJ2-4	TRBV6-5	CASSYTATGKNIQYF	TGTGCCAGCAGTTACACGGCGACAGGAAAAAACATTCAGTACTTC
-	TRBD1	TRBJ2-1	TRBV5-6	CASSLALNQGVQFF	TGTGCCAGCAGCTTGGCACTAAACCAGGGGGTTCAGTTCTTC
-	TRBD2	TRBJ2-7	TRBV2	CASNLAGGTYEQYF	TGTGCCAGCAATCTAGCGGGAGGAACTTACGAGCAGTACTTC
-	TRBD2	TRBJ2-2	TRBV2	CASSEGGGGADTGELFF	TGTGCCAGCAGTGAAGGCGGCGGGGGGGCCGACACCGGGGAGCTGTTTTTT
-	-	TRBJ2-5	TRBV3-1/TRBV3-2	CASSQFEWQYF	TGTGCCAGCAGCCAATTCGAGTGGCAGTACTTC
-	-	TRBJ2-7	TRBV5-1	CASSLALDYEQYF	TGCGCCAGCAGCTTGGCATTAGATTACGAGCAGTACTTC